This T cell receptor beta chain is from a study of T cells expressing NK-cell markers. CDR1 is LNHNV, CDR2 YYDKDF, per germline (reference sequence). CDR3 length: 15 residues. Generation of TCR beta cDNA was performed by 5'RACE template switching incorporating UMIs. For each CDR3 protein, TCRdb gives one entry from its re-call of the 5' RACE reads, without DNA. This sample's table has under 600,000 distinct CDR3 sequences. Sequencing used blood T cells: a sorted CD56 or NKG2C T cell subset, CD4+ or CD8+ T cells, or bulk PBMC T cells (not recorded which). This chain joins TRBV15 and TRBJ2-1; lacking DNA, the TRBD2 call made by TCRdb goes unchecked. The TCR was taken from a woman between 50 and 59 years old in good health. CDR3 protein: CATSPGGESPGTSFF.